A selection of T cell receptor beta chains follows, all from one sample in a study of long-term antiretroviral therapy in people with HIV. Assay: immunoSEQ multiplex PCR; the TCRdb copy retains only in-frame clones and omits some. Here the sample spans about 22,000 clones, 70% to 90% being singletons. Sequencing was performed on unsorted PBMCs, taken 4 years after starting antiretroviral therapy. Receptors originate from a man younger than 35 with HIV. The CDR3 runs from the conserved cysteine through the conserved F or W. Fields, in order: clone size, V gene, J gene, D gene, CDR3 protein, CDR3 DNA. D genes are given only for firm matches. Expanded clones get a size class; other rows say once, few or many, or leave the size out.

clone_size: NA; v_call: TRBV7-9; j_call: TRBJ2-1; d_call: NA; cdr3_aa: CASSLGLVRHNEQFF; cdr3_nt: TGTGCCAGCAGCTTAGGACTAGTAAGACACAATGAGCAGTTCTTC
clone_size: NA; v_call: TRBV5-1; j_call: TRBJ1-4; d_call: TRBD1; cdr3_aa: CASSLGFATGRISTNEKLFF; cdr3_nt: TGCGCCAGCAGCTTGGGATTTGCGACAGGGAGAATCTCAACTAATGAAAAACTGTTTTTT
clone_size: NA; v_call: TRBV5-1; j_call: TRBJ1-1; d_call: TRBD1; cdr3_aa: CASRFGTGNTEAFF; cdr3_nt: TGCGCCAGCAGATTTGGGACAGGGAACACTGAAGCTTTCTTT
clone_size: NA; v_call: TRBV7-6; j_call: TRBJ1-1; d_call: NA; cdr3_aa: CASSFGVHTEAFF; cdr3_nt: TGTGCCAGCAGCTTTGGCGTTCACACTGAAGCTTTCTTT
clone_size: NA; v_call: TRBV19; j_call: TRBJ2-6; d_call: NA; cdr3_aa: CASTPAVRSGANVLTF; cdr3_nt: TGTGCCAGTACCCCCGCGGTACGCTCTGGGGCCAACGTCCTGACTTTC
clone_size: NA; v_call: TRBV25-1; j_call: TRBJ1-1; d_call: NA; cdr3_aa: CASSETENTEAFF; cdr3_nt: TGTGCCAGCAGTGAAACAGAGAACACTGAAGCTTTCTTT
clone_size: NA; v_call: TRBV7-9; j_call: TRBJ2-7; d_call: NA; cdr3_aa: CASSLVSGYEQYF; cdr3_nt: TGTGCCAGCAGCTTAGTTTCAGGCTACGAGCAGTACTTC
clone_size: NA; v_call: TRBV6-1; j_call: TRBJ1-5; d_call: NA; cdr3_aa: CASTTGNSNQPQHF; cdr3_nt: TGTGCCAGCACCACAGGGAACTCAAATCAGCCCCAGCATTTT
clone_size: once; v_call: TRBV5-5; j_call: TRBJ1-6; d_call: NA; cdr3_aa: CASTKRTPSDSPLHF; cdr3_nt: TGTGCCAGCACCAAGAGGACACCGTCGGATTCACCCCTCCACTTT
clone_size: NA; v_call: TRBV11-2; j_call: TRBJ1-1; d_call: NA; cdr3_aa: CASSLILGFANTEAFF; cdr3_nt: TGTGCCAGCAGCTTAATTTTGGGGTTTGCGAACACTGAAGCTTTCTTT
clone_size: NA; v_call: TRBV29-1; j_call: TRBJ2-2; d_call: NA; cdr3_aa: CSVPGGGGENTGELFF; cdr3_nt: TGCAGCGTGCCTGGGGGAGGGGGGGAAAACACCGGGGAGCTGTTTTTT
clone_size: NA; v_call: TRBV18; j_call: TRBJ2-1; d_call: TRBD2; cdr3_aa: CASSPTSGGNNEQFF; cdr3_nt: TGTGCCAGCTCACCAACTAGCGGGGGCAACAATGAGCAGTTCTTC
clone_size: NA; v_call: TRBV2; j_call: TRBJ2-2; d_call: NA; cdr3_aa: CASRPGGTGELFF; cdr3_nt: TGTGCCAGCAGGCCCGGTGGCACCGGGGAGCTGTTTTTT
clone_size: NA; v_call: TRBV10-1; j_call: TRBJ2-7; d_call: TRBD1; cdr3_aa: CASSPGTDSYEQYF; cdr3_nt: TGCGCCAGCAGTCCCGGGACAGACTCCTACGAGCAGTACTTC
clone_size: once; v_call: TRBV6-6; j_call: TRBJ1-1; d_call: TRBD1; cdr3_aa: CASSPQGGMNTEAFF; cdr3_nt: TGTGCCAGCAGTCCCCAGGGGGGGATGAACACTGAAGCTTTCTTT
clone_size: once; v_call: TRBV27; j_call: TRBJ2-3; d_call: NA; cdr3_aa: CASSPSYDTDTQYF; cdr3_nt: TGTGCCAGCAGTCCTAGCTACGACACAGATACGCAGTATTTT
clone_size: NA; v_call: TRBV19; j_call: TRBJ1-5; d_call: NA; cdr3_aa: CASSIDPSRPRNQPQHF; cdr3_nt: TGTGCCAGTAGTATAGATCCCAGCAGGCCTCGTAATCAGCCCCAGCATTTT
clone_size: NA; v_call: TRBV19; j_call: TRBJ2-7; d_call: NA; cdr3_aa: CASSISGVGDEQYF; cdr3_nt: TGTGCCAGTAGTATTTCAGGGGTCGGCGACGAGCAGTACTTC
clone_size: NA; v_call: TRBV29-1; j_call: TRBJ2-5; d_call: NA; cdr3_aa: CSSSSRVVETQYF; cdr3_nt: TGCAGCTCTAGTTCCAGGGTCGTTGAGACCCAGTACTTC
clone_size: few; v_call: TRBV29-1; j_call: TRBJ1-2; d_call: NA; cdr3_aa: CSVETAGLRGYTF; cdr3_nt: TGCAGCGTTGAAACGGCAGGGCTACGCGGCTACACCTTC
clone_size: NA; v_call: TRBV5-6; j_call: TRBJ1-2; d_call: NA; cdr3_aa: CASSPLGEGLNYGYTF; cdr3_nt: TGTGCCAGCAGCCCCCTGGGGGAGGGTCTAAACTATGGCTACACCTTC
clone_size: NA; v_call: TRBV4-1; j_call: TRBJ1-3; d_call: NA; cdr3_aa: CASSADRRSGNTIYF; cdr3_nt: TGCGCCAGCAGCGCCGACAGGCGCTCTGGAAACACCATATATTTT
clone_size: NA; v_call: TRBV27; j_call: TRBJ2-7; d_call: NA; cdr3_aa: CASSFSFRYEQYF; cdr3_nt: TGTGCCAGCAGTTTTAGCTTCCGCTACGAGCAGTACTTC
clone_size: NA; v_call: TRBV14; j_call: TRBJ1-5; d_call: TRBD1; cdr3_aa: CASSPTGWNQPQHF; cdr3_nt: TGTGCCAGCAGCCCGACAGGGTGGAATCAGCCCCAGCATTTT
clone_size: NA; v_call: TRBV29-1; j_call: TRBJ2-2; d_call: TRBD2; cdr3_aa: CSGRLAANTGELFF; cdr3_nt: TGCAGCGGCCGACTAGCGGCGAACACCGGGGAGCTGTTTTTT
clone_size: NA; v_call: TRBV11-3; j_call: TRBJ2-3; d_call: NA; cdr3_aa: CASSPGGSTDTQYF; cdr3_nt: TGTGCCAGCAGCCCCGGGGGCAGCACAGATACGCAGTATTTT
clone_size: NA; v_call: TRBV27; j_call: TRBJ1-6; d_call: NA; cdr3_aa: CASSFLDNSPLHF; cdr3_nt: TGTGCCAGCAGTTTTCTAGATAATTCACCCCTCCACTTT
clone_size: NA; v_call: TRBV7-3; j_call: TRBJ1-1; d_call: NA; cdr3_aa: CASSLTGGDTEAFF; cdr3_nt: TGTGCCAGCAGCTTAACCGGGGGGGACACTGAAGCTTTCTTT
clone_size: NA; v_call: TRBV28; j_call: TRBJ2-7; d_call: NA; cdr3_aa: CASRLGTAYEQYF; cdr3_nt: TGTGCCAGCAGGCTGGGCACCGCCTACGAGCAGTACTTC
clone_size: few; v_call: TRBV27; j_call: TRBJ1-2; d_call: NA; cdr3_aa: CASSLKGMDGYTF; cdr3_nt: TGTGCCAGCAGTTTAAAGGGGATGGATGGCTACACCTTC
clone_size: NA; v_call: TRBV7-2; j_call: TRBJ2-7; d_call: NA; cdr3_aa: CASSLESMTGYEQYF; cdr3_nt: TGTGCCAGCAGCTTAGAATCTATGACCGGCTACGAGCAGTACTTC
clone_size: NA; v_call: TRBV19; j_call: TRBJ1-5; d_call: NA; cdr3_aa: CASNVPRQPQHF; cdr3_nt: TGTGCCAGTAATGTCCCGAGGCAGCCCCAGCATTTT
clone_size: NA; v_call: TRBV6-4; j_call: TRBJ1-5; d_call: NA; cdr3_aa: CASSDWVGQPQHF; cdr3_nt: TGTGCCAGCAGTGACTGGGTTGGGCAGCCCCAGCATTTT
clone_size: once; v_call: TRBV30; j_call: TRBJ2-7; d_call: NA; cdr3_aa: CAWREVAVTYEQYF; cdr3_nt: TGTGCCTGGAGGGAGGTAGCGGTTACCTACGAGCAGTACTTC
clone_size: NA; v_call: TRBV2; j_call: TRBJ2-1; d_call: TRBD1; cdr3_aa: CASGGDRGNEQFF; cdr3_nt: TGTGCCAGTGGGGGGGACAGGGGCAATGAGCAGTTCTTC
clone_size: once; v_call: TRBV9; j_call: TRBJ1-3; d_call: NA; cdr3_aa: CASSVVGTAGNTIYF; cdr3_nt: TGTGCCAGCAGCGTAGTGGGTACCGCTGGAAACACCATATATTTT
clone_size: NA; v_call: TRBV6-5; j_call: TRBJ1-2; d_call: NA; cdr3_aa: CASSQDRYYGYTF; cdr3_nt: TGTGCCAGCTCGCAGGACCGTTACTATGGCTACACCTTC
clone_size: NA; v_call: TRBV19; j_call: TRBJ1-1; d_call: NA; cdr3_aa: CASSITVYGNTEAFF; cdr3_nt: TGTGCCAGTAGTATAACCGTTTATGGGAACACTGAAGCTTTCTTT
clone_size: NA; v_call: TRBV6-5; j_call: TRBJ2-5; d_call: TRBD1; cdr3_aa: CASRPGQGDQETQYF; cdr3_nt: TGTGCCAGCAGACCGGGACAGGGAGACCAAGAGACCCAGTACTTC
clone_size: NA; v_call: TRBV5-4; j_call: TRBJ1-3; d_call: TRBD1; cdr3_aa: CASSAPGQGPNTIYF; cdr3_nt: TGTGCCAGCAGCGCCCCGGGACAGGGGCCAAACACCATATATTTT
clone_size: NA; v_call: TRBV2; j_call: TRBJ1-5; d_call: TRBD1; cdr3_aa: CASRAITGTGVVGNQPQHF; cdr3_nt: TGTGCCAGCAGAGCAATAACCGGGACAGGGGTTGTCGGCAATCAGCCCCAGCATTTT
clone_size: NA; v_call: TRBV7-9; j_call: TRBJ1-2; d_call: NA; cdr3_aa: CASSLGGKGYGYTF; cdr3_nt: TGTGCCAGCAGCTTAGGGGGCAAAGGCTATGGCTACACCTTC
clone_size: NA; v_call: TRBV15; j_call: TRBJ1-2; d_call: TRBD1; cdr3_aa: CATSREGQGLDGYTF; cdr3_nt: TGTGCCACCAGCAGAGAGGGACAGGGTTTGGATGGCTACACCTTC
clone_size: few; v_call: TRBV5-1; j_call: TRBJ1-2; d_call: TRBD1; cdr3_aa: CASSLGGDYGYTF; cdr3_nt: TGCGCCAGCTCCTTAGGGGGCGACTATGGCTACACCTTC
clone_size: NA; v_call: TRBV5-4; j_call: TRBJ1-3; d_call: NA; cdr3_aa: CASSLDGGWITGNTIYF; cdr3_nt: TGTGCCAGCAGCTTGGATGGAGGTTGGATTACTGGAAACACCATATATTTT
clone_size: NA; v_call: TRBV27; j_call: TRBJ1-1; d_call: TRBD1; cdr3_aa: CASSWDRGNTEAFF; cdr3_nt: TGTGCCAGCAGTTGGGACAGAGGGAACACTGAAGCTTTCTTT
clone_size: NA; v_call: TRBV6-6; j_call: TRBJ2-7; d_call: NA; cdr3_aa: CASSYSHFYEQYF; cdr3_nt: TGTGCCAGCAGTTACTCCCACTTCTACGAGCAGTACTTC
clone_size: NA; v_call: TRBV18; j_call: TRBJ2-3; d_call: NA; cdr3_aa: CASSPPGRSTDTQYF; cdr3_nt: TGTGCCAGCTCACCACCAGGCCGATCCACAGATACGCAGTATTTT
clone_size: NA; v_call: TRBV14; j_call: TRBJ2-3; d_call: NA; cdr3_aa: CASRGDGTDTQYF; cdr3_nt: TGTGCCAGCAGGGGGGACGGCACAGATACGCAGTATTTT
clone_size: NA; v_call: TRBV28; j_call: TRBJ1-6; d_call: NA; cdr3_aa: CASSTGPRGSSYNSPLHF; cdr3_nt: TGTGCCAGCAGTACAGGGCCAAGGGGAAGCTCCTATAATTCACCCCTCCACTTT
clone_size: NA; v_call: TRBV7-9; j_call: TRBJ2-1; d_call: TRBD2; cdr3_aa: CASSLPGGPNEQFF; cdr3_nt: TGTGCCAGCAGCTTACCGGGGGGACCCAATGAGCAGTTCTTC
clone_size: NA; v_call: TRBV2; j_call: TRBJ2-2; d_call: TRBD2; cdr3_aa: CASGGEGIGELFF; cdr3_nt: TGTGCCAGCGGGGGGGAAGGGATCGGGGAGCTGTTTTTT